This TCR beta chain was captured in a study of cytomegalovirus exposure and HLA in healthy donors. J gave up 1 base and V 1 base, and 6 bases lay outside the gene matches. The germline gives CDR1 MNHEY, CDR2 SMNVEV (reference sequence). CDR3 length equals 18 residues. This clone has just a few counts. 13 Jbeta primers and 60 Vbeta primers were used for the PCR. Sequencing used immunoSEQ multiplex PCR; TCRdb keeps in-frame clones, though not all of them. This sample carries about 160,000 clones, 68% of them seen once, and the ten largest clones take approximately 1.5%. This chain joins TRBV27 and TRBJ2-2; TRBD2 agrees at 10 bases. The origin of this receptor is a man aged 50 to 59 in good health and CMV-seronegative. The specimen was PBMCs. The CDR3, as DNA: TGTGCCAGCAGTTTATGGCTAGCGGGGGACCTGAACACCGGGGAGCTGTTTTTT. Its protein is CASSLWLAGDLNTGELFF.